The 10 T cell receptor beta chains given below trace back to one sample, sequenced in a study of T cell responses to AZD1222 COVID-19 vaccine. Using immunoSEQ multiplex PCR, the repertoire was profiled, and TCRdb retains in-frame clones only, with some absent. Here the sample spans 65,000 to 75,000 clones, 82% being singletons. The source material was peripheral blood, sampled on day 0 of AZD1222 vaccination. The receptors shown here come from an adult in good health.

The CDR3 DNA follows: TGTGCCAGCAGTTACCGTAGCGGGGGGTCGGACGAGCAGTACTTC. Translation: CASSYRSGGSDEQYF. The J gene is TRBJ2-7, the V gene TRBV6-5, with 10 bases matching TRBD2. Germline CDR1 MNHEY, CDR2 SVGAGI. This CDR3 has 15 residues. The trim removed 2 bases at V and 5 bases at J, leaving 6 bases unmatched.

The chain uses TRBV4-1 and TRBJ1-2, with no clear D. V was clipped by 3 bases and J by 3 bases, with 11 bases between them. In germline, CDR1 is MGHRA, CDR2 YSYEKL. CDR3 length: 14 residues. The CDR3 DNA sequence: TGCGCCAGCAGCCAGCCAGACGGGTACTATGGCTACACCTTC. Its protein product is CASSQPDGYYGYTF.

V gene TRBV15 combines with J gene TRBJ1-1, with D maybe TRBD1 (6 bases). Germline values: CDR1 LNHNV, CDR2 YYDKDF (reference sequence). The V and J ends lost 0 bases and 5 bases respectively, with 16 bases between them. There are 16 residues in the CDR3. Here the CDR3 DNA reads TGTGCCACCAGCAGAGAACTCGGGGGCCGAGGTACTGAAGCTTTCTTT. This codes for CATSRELGGRGTEAFF.

The chain recombines TRBV6-2 or TRBV6-3 with TRBJ2-2; unclear D gene. Germline CDR1 is MNHEY and CDR2 is SVGEGT. V shed 6 bases and J shed 4 bases, with 15 bases lying between them. CDR3 length: 15 amino acids. The CDR3 DNA reads as TGTGCCAGCAGCCCCATCGACGGGCCCACCGGGGAGCTGTTTTTT. Its translation: CASSPIDGPTGELFF.

This chain connects TRBV18 to TRBJ2-1; D is possibly TRBD1 (5 bases). Germline assignment: CDR1 KGHSH and CDR2 LQKENI. V was pared by 0 bases and J by 4 bases, with 13 bases between. The CDR3 totals 16 residues. The CDR3 sequence is CASSPPKGRQYNEQFF. CDR3 sequence (DNA): TGTGCCAGCTCACCACCGAAGGGGCGGCAATACAATGAGCAGTTCTTC.

On this clone itself: The germline gene is not matched at one end of the junction; a read error may be the cause. The chain links TRBV19 to TRBJ1-3, with D possibly TRBD1 on 5 matching bases. This CDR3 region has 15 residues. Germline-derived CDR1 and CDR2 are LNHDA and SQIVND (reference sequence). In DNA, the CDR3 is TGTGCCTCACGGGGGTTCTACTCATCTGGCAACACCATATATTTT. Translation: CASRGFYSSGNTIYF.

The chain has TRBV29-1 and TRBJ1-2; TRBD1 matches 7 bases. Trimming at V came to 5 bases and at J to 4 bases, leaving 4 bases not matched to a gene. The CDR3 contains 12 residues. Germline V CDR1 and CDR2: SQVTM, ANQGSEA. This CDR3 reads CSVLRDSYGYTF. The CDR3 DNA reads as TGCAGCGTTCTCCGGGACAGCTATGGCTACACCTTC.

The chain carries TRBV6-5 and TRBJ1-1; D gene unclear. Trimming shortened V by 1 base and J by 1 base, and 13 bases separated the two germline ends. The germline gives CDR1 MNHEY, CDR2 SVGAGI. The CDR3 is made up of 16 amino acids. The CDR3 is CASSYYDNPSNTEAFF. DNA for the CDR3: TGTGCCAGCAGTTACTACGACAACCCCTCGAACACTGAAGCTTTCTTT.

This chain links TRBV9 with TRBJ1-2; 8 nucleotides match TRBD1. The junction had 3 bases not matched to a gene; V was cut back by 2 bases and J by 0 bases. The germline CDR1 and CDR2 sequences are SGDLS and YYNGEE. The CDR3 runs to 15 residues. CDR3 protein: CASSVTGATNYGYTF. CDR3 nucleotide sequence: TGTGCCAGCAGCGTGACAGGGGCCACTAACTATGGCTACACCTTC. Variable domain in full (rest from reference TRBV9 and TRBJ1-2): DSGVTQTPKHLITATGQRVTLRCSPRSGDLSVYWYQQSLDQGLQFLIQYYNGEERAKGNILERFSAQQFPDLHSELNLSSLELGDSALYFCASSVTGATNYGYTFGSGTRLTVV.

V usage is TRBV6-5 and J usage is TRBJ1-6, with a possible D match to TRBD1 (6 bases). V lost 0 bases to trimming and J lost 10 bases, with 16 bases between them. Germline values: CDR1 MNHEY, CDR2 SVGAGI. This CDR3 spans 16 amino acids. The CDR3 here is CASSYSWERGRSPLHF. For the CDR3, the DNA is TGTGCCAGCAGTTACTCTTGGGAGAGGGGGAGATCACCCCTCCACTTT.